Shown below are 14 T cell receptor beta chains from a single sample sequenced in a study of T cells in Graves' hyperthyroidism and ophthalmopathy. Amplified regions were TCR beta CDR3 sequences from RNA transcripts. Primed by the HTBI set, a first-round RT-PCR was run on the TCR CDR3. Each CDR3 protein gets one entry after TCRdb re-called the multiplex PCR reads with MiXCR. The table shows about 610,000 distinct CDR3 sequences, with roughly a sixth occurring only once. The material sequenced was blood. These receptors came from a woman aged 40 to 50 with Graves' ophthalmopathy.

As for this clonotype: Given a much more abundant clone one base away, this may be a read error. This chain connects TRBV15 to TRBJ2-6, with a tentative D call TRBD2 (5 bases). The V gene lost 5 bases and the J gene lost 0 bases, with 17 bases spanning the gap. CDR3 length: 18 amino acids. Germline V lookup: CDR1 LNHNV, CDR2 YYDKDF (reference sequence). CDR3 DNA sequence: TGTGCCACCAGCCCCATTGGGCGGGCCGACTCTGGGGCCAACGTCCTGACTTTC. Its translation is CATSPIGRADSGANVLTF.

This clonotype was counted ten times or more. This sequence joins TRBV6-1 and TRBJ1-1; no clear D gene. The CDR3 has 14 amino acids. Trimming shortened V by 0 bases and J by 2 bases, and 7 bases separated the two germline ends. CDR1 and CDR2 from the germline V gene are MNHNS and SASEGT. The CDR3 nucleotides read TGTGCCAGCAGTGAAGCACACGGCAACACTGAAGCTTTCTTT. This encodes CASSEAHGNTEAFF.

This clonotype was detected many times. The rearrangement links TRBV2 to TRBJ1-6, with TRBD1 matching 8 bases. The CDR3 is made up of 14 amino acids. Looked up from germline, CDR1 is SNHLY and CDR2 is FYNNEI. After removal of 6 bases from V and 10 bases from J, the junction contained 8 bases not matched to a gene. The CDR3 bases are TGTGCCAGCAGAAGGGACAGGAGTTCATCACCCCTCCACTTT. Translation gives CASRRDRSSSPLHF.

The chain has TRBV20-1 and TRBJ2-3; 12 nucleotides match TRBD2. CDR3 length: 15 amino acids. Germline assignment: CDR1 DFQATT and CDR2 SNEGSKA (reference sequence). V shed 2 bases and J 1 base; nucleotides not matched to a gene: 1. The CDR3 spells CSARRLAGGTDTQYF. CDR3 nucleotides: TGCAGTGCTAGAAGACTAGCGGGGGGCACAGATACGCAGTATTTT.

The J gene is TRBJ1-1, the V gene TRBV5-6; a weak D match, TRBD1 (5 bases). The germline gives CDR1 SGHDT, CDR2 YYEEEE. Deletions cut 4 bases from V and 6 bases from J, with 13 bases between. The CDR3 sequence is 13 residues long. The CDR3, as DNA: TGTGCCAGCAGCCCGCGGATGGGGGCTGAAGCTTTCTTT. Encoded protein: CASSPRMGAEAFF.

The sample holds many counts of this clonotype. The V gene is TRBV2, the J gene TRBJ1-6; a weak D match, TRBD1 (6 bases). CDR1 SNHLY and CDR2 FYNNEI come from the germline V gene. V was clipped by 6 bases and J by 6 bases, with 12 bases between them. The length of the CDR3 is 14 residues. In nucleotides, the CDR3 is TGTGCCAGCAGGGAGGGACACCCTAATTCACCCCTCCACTTT. The encoded protein is CASREGHPNSPLHF.

This clonotype has a count of ten or more. This chain joins TRBV29-1 and TRBJ1-1; D uncertain. CDR3 length: 11 amino acids. Trimming removed 4 bases at V and 3 bases at J, with 6 bases between. Germline CDR1 SQVTM, CDR2 ANQGSEA. The CDR3 sequence: CSVGGDTEAFF. CDR3 nucleotide sequence: TGCAGCGTTGGGGGTGACACTGAAGCTTTCTTT. Looking up the rest from reference TRBV29-1 and TRBJ1-1 gives the full variable domain: SAVISQKPSRDICQRGTSLTIQCQVDSQVTMMFWYRQQPGQSLTLIATANQGSEATYESGFVIDKFPISRPNLTFSTLTVSNMSPEDSSIYLCSVGGDTEAFFGQGTRLTVV.

This clonotype was seen more than once but under ten times. CDR3 protein: CASSQVAPGGRLIGEQFF. CDR3 coding DNA: TGTGCCAGCAGCCAAGTCGCCCCCGGCGGGAGACTGATTGGAGAGCAGTTCTTC. The rearrangement joins TRBV3-1 to TRBJ2-1, with TRBD2 matching over 7 bases. CDR3 length: 18 amino acids. V dropped 1 base and J dropped 10; count of bases not matched to a gene: 19. In germline, CDR1 is LGHDT, CDR2 YNNKEL (reference sequence).

At least ten counts were recorded for this clonotype. Written as DNA, the CDR3 is TGTGCCAGCAGCCTACAGGGACAGAAAGAAGAGACCCAGTACTTC. This encodes CASSLQGQKEETQYF. The chain uses TRBV11-2 and TRBJ2-5, with 7 nucleotides matching TRBD1. Per germline, CDR1 SGHAT and CDR2 FQNNGV. Trimming at V came to 5 bases and at J to 3 bases, leaving 9 bases not matched to a gene. CDR3 length equals 15 residues.

This clonotype came up a few times. A much bigger clone sits one base away, suggesting this may be a read error. This chain connects TRBV11-2 to TRBJ2-7, with TRBD1 matching 8 bases. Germline V gene data show CDR1 as SGHAT and CDR2 as FQNNGV. The CDR3 contains 14 residues. With 2 bases clipped from V and 5 bases from J, the junction kept 5 bases outside the gene matches. CDR3 sequence reads: CASSLQGAQDEQYF. The CDR3 DNA sequence: TGTGCCAGCAGCTTACAGGGGGCGCAGGACGAGCAGTACTTC.

At least ten counts were recorded for this clonotype. The CDR3 coding sequence is TGTGCCAGCAGCCAACCGGGACAGGTCCCCGAGCAGTACTTC. It is translated as CASSQPGQVPEQYF. The chain has TRBV4-2 and TRBJ2-7; 8 bases match TRBD1. J lost 6 bases, V lost 2 bases, and 6 bases had no gene match. Germline lookup yields CDR1 LGHNA and CDR2 YNFKEQ. The CDR3 covers 14 residues.

This clonotype occurred a few times. V usage is TRBV7-9 and J usage is TRBJ2-1; 12 bases map to TRBD2. The CDR3 consists of 15 residues. V lost 8 bases and J lost 4; bases outside the gene matches: 6. Looked up from germline, CDR1 is SEHNR and CDR2 is FQNEAQ (reference sequence). This chain's CDR3 is CASEPGTSGYNEQFF. The CDR3 DNA reads as TGTGCCAGCGAACCCGGGACTAGCGGGTACAATGAGCAGTTCTTC.

This clonotype was counted many times. The J gene is TRBJ2-1, the V gene TRBV7-8; D might be TRBD2 (6 bases). This CDR3 region has 14 residues. V gave up 8 bases and J gave up 8 bases, with 19 bases separating them. Germline V gives CDR1 SGHVS, CDR2 FQNEAQ. CDR3: CASALETGRYEQFF. DNA for the CDR3: TGTGCCAGCGCCCTCGAAACGGGGAGGTATGAGCAGTTCTTC.

The rearrangement joins TRBV7-2 to TRBJ1-1, with a weak D call TRBD1 (5 bases). From germline, CDR1 is SGHTA and CDR2 FQGNSA. This CDR3 is built from 14 residues. The V end lost 5 bases, the J end lost 4 bases, and 14 bases lay between the germline ends. CDR3 DNA sequence: TGTGCCAGCAGCCGGGGGTCAGGGAGCACTGAAGCTTTCTTT. Its protein product is CASSRGSGSTEAFF.